This T cell receptor (beta chain) was obtained from a study of blood T cell repertoires in COVID-19. Study background: PBMCs, B-cell-depleted T cells, or T cells provided the cDNA or gDNA that made up the material.

Source study methods: Reference gene primer amplification in the assay estimated nucleated cell counts. This table comes from immunoSEQ multiplex PCR, and its TCRdb copy is limited to in-frame clones, with some not included. The D gene and trimming were derived from the DNA, and the V and J assignments and clone size from that table. Of approximately 280,000 clones in the sample, 70% to 90% are singletons; the top ten hold 11%. This clone was recorded only once. This CDR3 is 15 amino acids long. CDR1 SGHRS and CDR2 YFSETQ come from the germline V gene. The ends lost 0 bases at V and 2 bases at J; junction bases unmatched: 5.

V and J are TRBV5-1 and TRBJ2-7; 7 bases are a match to TRBD2. The receptor was derived from a woman in her seventies with acute or convalescent COVID-19. Sample: peripheral blood. Written as DNA, the CDR3 is TGCGCCAGCAGCTTGGATAGCGGGCGAACCTACGAGCAGTACTTC. This gives the protein CASSLDSGRTYEQYF.